This passage covers 22 T cell receptor beta chains from one sample sequenced in a study of blood T cells in healthy people across ages. Primers used in a second PCR of about 6 to 11 cycles were a sample-barcoded 5' primer and a J-beta primer mix. TCRdb reprocessed the 5' RACE reads with MiXCR, giving one entry per CDR3 protein. This table has 1,500,000 or so distinct CDR3 sequences, almost 60% appearing once. The source material was blood. All receptors derive from a man younger than 30 in good health.

The chain links TRBV7-9 to TRBJ2-1; D is unresolved. Trimming left V 4 bases short and J 7 bases short, with 11 bases between. The V gene's germline CDR1 is SEHNR and CDR2 FQNEAQ (reference sequence). CDR3 length: 13 residues. The CDR3 coding sequence is TGTGCCAGCAGCTCCCCCGGGTGGAATGAGCAGTTCTTC. Its protein is CASSSPGWNEQFF.

The V and J genes are TRBV10-3 and TRBJ2-5; weak D call: TRBD1 (6 bases). V dropped 3 bases and J dropped 1 base, with 15 bases sitting between them. The CDR3 contains 16 residues. The germline V gene has CDR1 ENHRY and CDR2 SYGVKD. The CDR3 sequence: CAISEPGTSFQETQYF. The CDR3, as DNA: TGTGCCATCAGTGAACCCGGGACATCCTTCCAAGAGACCCAGTACTTC.

The rearrangement links TRBV5-6 to TRBJ2-7, with 10 bases fitting TRBD1. The CDR3 length is 15 residues. After removal of 2 bases from V and 4 bases from J, the junction contained 6 bases not matched to a gene. Germline CDR1 and CDR2: SGHDT and YYEEEE. CDR3 region: CASSLRTGGIYEQYF. Here the CDR3 DNA reads TGTGCCAGCAGCTTAAGGACAGGGGGGATATACGAGCAGTACTTC.

This clonotype has more than one count but fewer than ten. The rearrangement links TRBV7-9 to TRBJ1-5; D gene uncertain. Deletions cut 3 bases from V and 7 bases from J, with 7 bases between. Germline CDR1 SEHNR, CDR2 FQNEAQ (reference sequence). The CDR3 runs to 12 residues. The chain's CDR3 is CASSFAGQPQHF. For the CDR3, the DNA is TGTGCCAGCAGCTTTGCGGGGCAGCCCCAGCATTTT.

This clonotype turned up a few times. The V gene is TRBV20-1, the J gene TRBJ1-5, with 8 nucleotides matching TRBD1. V lost 6 bases to trimming and J lost 5 bases; unmatched junction nucleotides: 6. This CDR3 has 13 amino acids. Germline CDR1 and CDR2: DFQATT and SNEGSKA (reference sequence). The CDR3 sequence is CSAPTGEHQPQHF. CDR3 bases: TGCAGTGCCCCGACAGGGGAACATCAGCCCCAGCATTTT.

The V and J genes are TRBV9 and TRBJ2-7; D uncertain. This CDR3 has 15 residues. Germline CDR1 is SGDLS and CDR2 is YYNGEE. The germline V and J ends were trimmed by 0 bases and 3 bases, with 13 bases remaining between them. CDR3 amino acids: CASSVDLGPFYEQYF. The CDR3 DNA is TGTGCCAGCAGCGTAGACTTAGGGCCTTTCTACGAGCAGTACTTC.

The chain uses TRBV12-5 and TRBJ2-7; 8 bases agree with TRBD1. CDR3 length: 15 residues. The germline CDR1 and CDR2 sequences are LGHNT and FRNRAP. The junction had 14 bases not matched to a gene; V was cut back by 7 bases and J by 6 bases. The CDR3 DNA reads as TGTGCTAGTGCAGATGCCGGGACAGGATACAGCGAGCAGTACTTC. This translates into CASADAGTGYSEQYF.

This clonotype was counted between two and nine times. The gene calls are TRBV9 and TRBJ2-1; 7 nucleotides agree with TRBD2. V was clipped by 4 bases and J by 0 bases; unmatched bases: 7. Germline V gene data show CDR1 as SGDLS and CDR2 as YYNGEE. CDR3 size: 16 residues. In DNA, the CDR3 is TGTGCCAGCAGCCCCCACGGCGGGAGCTCCTACAATGAGCAGTTCTTC. It codes for CASSPHGGSSYNEQFF.

V and J are TRBV6-2 or TRBV6-3 and TRBJ2-1, with D possibly TRBD2 on 5 matching bases. Germline CDR1 reads MNHEY; CDR2 reads SVGEGT. Trimming cost V 7 bases and J 13 bases, with 14 bases left between them. This CDR3 spans 11 amino acids. The CDR3: CASTLEGSQFF. For the CDR3, the DNA is TGTGCCAGCACCCTTGAGGGTAGCCAGTTCTTC.

This clonotype was detected only once. The rearrangement links TRBV28 to TRBJ2-6; 7 positions agree with TRBD1. Germline lookup yields CDR1 MDHEN and CDR2 SYDVKM. The CDR3 has 22 residues. V gave up 4 bases and J gave up 0 bases; unmatched junction bases: 21. This CDR3 is CASSSPYLGGASRSSGANVLTF. The CDR3 DNA reads TGTGCCAGCAGTTCCCCCTATTTAGGGGGCGCTTCCCGATCCTCTGGGGCCAACGTCCTGACTTTC.

This clonotype was observed a handful of times. The rearrangement joins TRBV3-1 to TRBJ2-7; 11 bases match TRBD2. This CDR3 has 15 residues. The junction had 7 bases not matched to a gene; V was cut back by 4 bases and J by 5 bases. Germline CDR1 LGHDT, CDR2 YNNKEL (reference sequence). The CDR3 loop is CASSRPGLAAHEQYF. Here the CDR3 DNA reads TGTGCCAGCAGCCGACCGGGACTAGCGGCCCACGAGCAGTACTTC.

The chain couples TRBV20-1 to TRBJ2-1; 11 bases fit TRBD2. The CDR3 runs to 17 residues. V was pared by 5 bases and J by 3 bases, with 12 bases of the junction left unmatched. Germline CDR1 reads DFQATT; CDR2 reads SNEGSKA (reference sequence). The CDR3 loop reads CSAPIAGGPHLYNEQFF. CDR3 bases: TGCAGTGCTCCCATAGCGGGGGGGCCCCATCTCTACAATGAGCAGTTCTTC.

The chain links TRBV7-6 to TRBJ2-5; 11 bases line up with TRBD2. CDR3 length equals 16 residues. Germline assignment: CDR1 SGHVS and CDR2 FNYEAQ. With 9 bases clipped from V and 4 bases from J, the junction kept 13 bases outside the gene matches. The CDR3: CASSLLAGASRETQYF. The CDR3 coding sequence is TGTGCCAGTTCCCTACTAGCGGGGGCCAGTAGAGAGACCCAGTACTTC.

The chain combines TRBV5-4 with TRBJ1-2; 12 bases are shared with TRBD1. With 4 bases clipped from V and 8 bases from J, the junction kept 9 bases outside the gene matches. The CDR3 runs 15 residues. Germline V gene sequence: CDR1 SGHNT, CDR2 YYREEE (reference sequence). The CDR3 region has the DNA TGTGCCAGCAGCCATCCGGGACAGGGGGCACCAGGCTACACCTTC. Protein product: CASSHPGQGAPGYTF. Full variable domain (remainder filled in from reference TRBV5-4 and TRBJ1-2): ETGVTQSPTHLIKTRGQQVTLRCSSQSGHNTVSWYQQALGQGPQFIFQYYREEENGRGNFPPRFSGLQFPNYSSELNVNALELDDSALYLCASSHPGQGAPGYTFGSGTRLTVV.

The chain recombines TRBV4-2 with TRBJ2-1; 9 bases are a match to TRBD2. The CDR3 is 16 amino acids. Trimming took 5 bases from V and 9 from J; bases not matched to a gene: 14. Germline V gene lookup returns CDR1 LGHNA and CDR2 YNFKEQ. The DNA for the CDR3 is TGTGCCAGCAGCAGGGCAGGTAGCGGGGGAGTCATTGAGCAGTTCTTC. Translation: CASSRAGSGGVIEQFF.

The chain carries TRBV6-1 and TRBJ2-1; no firm D call. Germline V gene sequence: CDR1 MNHNS, CDR2 SASEGT. V gave up 1 base and J gave up 9 bases, with 16 bases separating them. The CDR3 runs to 15 residues. CDR3 nucleotide sequence: TGTGCCAGCAGTGAAGATTGGACCGTAAACGCTGAGCAGTTCTTC. This translates into CASSEDWTVNAEQFF.

This rearrangement joins TRBV6-6 to TRBJ2-5; no clear D. Germline V lookup: CDR1 MNHNY, CDR2 SVGAGI (reference sequence). The CDR3 is 13 residues long. Trimming took off 10 bases at V and 3 bases at J, with 15 bases between the two ends. In DNA, the CDR3 is TGTGCCACCCGGTGGGGAACCAAAGAGACCCAGTACTTC. Its protein product is CATRWGTKETQYF.

The CDR3 bases are TGCGCCAGCAGCCAGAATCCACAGGGGACTACCTACAATGAGCAGTTCTTC. This translates into CASSQNPQGTTYNEQFF. The genes are TRBV5-1 and TRBJ2-1; D may match TRBD1 or TRBD2 (7 bases each). The CDR3 length is 17 residues. Between the trimmed V and J ends, which lost 4 bases and 2 bases, there was a span of 19 bases. CDR1 and CDR2 from the germline V gene are SGHRS and YFSETQ.

On this clonotype: Since a much larger clone is just one base distant, this may be a read error. The V call is TRBV11-2, the J call TRBJ1-2; tentatively, D is TRBD1 (5 bases). The V end was cut by 5 bases, the J end by 0 bases, with 10 bases between. The CDR3 is 14 amino acids. The germline CDR1 and CDR2 sequences are SGHAT and FQNNGV. The DNA of the CDR3 is TGTGCCAGCAGCGTAGGGGTCCCTAACTATGGCTACACCTTC. It translates to CASSVGVPNYGYTF.

The gene calls are TRBV14 and TRBJ2-7, with D perhaps matching TRBD1 (6 bases). This CDR3 is 15 amino acids long. Germline CDR1 reads SGHDN; CDR2 reads FVKESK. Trimming left V 0 bases short and J 4 bases short, with 13 bases between. The CDR3 DNA follows: TGTGCCAGCAGCCAAGATTCCGGGACAAATTACGAGCAGTACTTC. This translates into CASSQDSGTNYEQYF.

This chain connects TRBV3-1 to TRBJ1-1, with D perhaps TRBD1 (5 bases). V lost 4 bases, J lost 5 bases, and 17 bases lay in between. Germline V gives CDR1 LGHDT, CDR2 YNNKEL (reference sequence). The CDR3 spans 15 residues. CDR3 region: CASSPTSGVGTEAFF. DNA for the CDR3: TGTGCCAGCAGCCCCACATCGGGGGTTGGTACTGAAGCTTTCTTT.

The chain joins TRBV20-1 to TRBJ2-5; the D call may be TRBD1 or TRBD2 (5 bases each). The germline CDR1 and CDR2 sequences are DFQATT and SNEGSKA (reference sequence). V lost 6 bases to trimming and J lost 11 bases, with 19 bases between them. There are 12 residues in the CDR3. The CDR3 sequence is CSAGTTIGEQYF. DNA for the CDR3: TGCAGTGCGGGGACCACGATTGGGGAGCAGTACTTC.